The next 4 T cell receptor beta chains were all read from a single sample in a study of blood T cells in healthy people across ages. A second PCR of about 7 to 11 cycles used a sample-barcoded 5' primer and a J-beta primer mix. MiXCR, applied by TCRdb to the 5' RACE reads, yields one record per CDR3 protein. The data hold a few hundred thousand distinct CDR3 sequences, with around 27% observed a single time. Specimen: blood. These receptors all come from a woman in her 70s in good health.

This clonotype was recorded at least ten times. V is TRBV20-1 and J is TRBJ1-5; tentatively, D is TRBD1 (6 bases). V was shortened by 6 bases and J by 0 bases, with 12 bases between the two germline ends. Per germline, CDR1 DFQATT and CDR2 SNEGSKA (reference sequence). The CDR3 runs to 14 residues. CDR3 DNA: TGCAGTGCCCAGACAGGCTATAGCAATCAGCCCCAGCATTTT. It yields the protein CSAQTGYSNQPQHF.

This clonotype was observed a few times. A much larger clone sits a single nucleotide away, making a read error possible. Given the absence of the conserved phenylalanine or tryptophan at the CDR3 end, a read error is likely. The rearrangement links TRBV5-6 to TRBJ2-7, with no clear D. Germline loops: CDR1 SGHDT, CDR2 YYEEEE. The CDR3 is made up of 13 amino acids. Trimming shortened V by 0 bases and J by 5 bases, and 9 bases separated the two germline ends. CDR3 sequence: CASSLDQQDEQYL. In nucleotides, the CDR3 is TGTGCCAGCAGCTTGGACCAGCAGGACGAGCAGTACCTC.

This chain connects TRBV3-1 to TRBJ2-7; 12 nucleotides match TRBD2. Trimming at V came to 5 bases and at J to 6 bases, leaving 8 bases not matched to a gene. CDR1 and CDR2 from the germline V gene are LGHDT and YNNKEL (reference sequence). The CDR3 has 15 amino acids. The CDR3 bases are TGTGCCAGCAGCGCGCGGACTAGCGGGATAGGCGAGCAGTACTTC. It is translated as CASSARTSGIGEQYF.

A few counts support this clonotype. The chain combines TRBV5-1 with TRBJ2-2; possibly TRBD2 for D (5 bases). The ends were cut back, 6 bases at V and 0 bases at J, with 9 bases in the middle. The germline V gene has CDR1 SGHRS and CDR2 YFSETQ. CDR3 length equals 14 residues. Written as DNA, the CDR3 is TGCGCCAGCACTAGCTACACGAACACCGGGGAGCTGTTTTTT. Translated, it gives CASTSYTNTGELFF.